The 2 T cell receptor beta chains in this list originate from one sample, sequenced in a study of cytomegalovirus exposure and HLA in healthy donors. Amplification used 60 Vbeta primers and 13 Jbeta primers. Sequenced by immunoSEQ multiplex PCR; TCRdb stores in-frame clones only, minus some. The table records 140,000 to 150,000 clones, roughly four fifths of them present only once. Input material: PBMCs. The receptors here all came from a male donor in good health and CMV-seronegative.

V gene TRBV19 combines with J gene TRBJ2-2; 11 nucleotides agree with TRBD2. The CDR3 spans 16 residues. Trimming took 5 bases from V and 1 from J; bases not matched to a gene: 3. The V gene's germline CDR1 is LNHDA and CDR2 SQIVND (reference sequence). The CDR3 region is CASSLAGGLNTGELFF. The CDR3, as DNA: TGTGCCAGTAGTCTAGCGGGAGGCCTGAACACCGGGGAGCTGTTTTTT.

This clone was counted only a few times. CDR3 sequence (DNA): TGTGCCAGCAGCCTCCGGGACAGCCCTAACAATGAGCAGTTCTTC. It yields the protein CASSLRDSPNNEQFF. The chain combines TRBV11-2 with TRBJ2-1, with 7 bases lining up with TRBD1. The CDR3 loop spans 15 amino acids. Per germline, CDR1 SGHAT and CDR2 FQNNGV. V gave up 5 bases and J gave up 5 bases; unmatched junction bases: 9.